This T cell receptor beta chain comes out of a study of T cells in tumors after PD-1 blockade. Across the whole study: A subset received ongoing vismodegib 150 mg daily alongside anti-PD-1 therapy. Study findings and constraints: Some novel exhausted tumor clones appeared in pre-treatment blood, suggesting peripheral recruitment.

Clones were sequenced by immunoSEQ multiplex PCR, and TCRdb holds only the in-frame ones, with some missing. The profile shows approximately 47,000 clones, 81% of them singletons. This CDR3 has 14 residues. V shed 0 bases, J shed 6 bases, and the junction held 2 bases outside the gene matches. Germline loops: CDR1 GTSNPN, CDR2 SVGIG (reference sequence). This clone was detected a few times. Its antigen is not known. The TCR sequence derives from a human donor with basal cell carcinoma. The chain recombines TRBV30 with TRBJ1-6, with 7 bases matching TRBD1. The source was PBMCs, collected before anti-PD-1 treatment. Here the CDR3 reads CAWSVGQINSPLHF. The CDR3 region has the DNA TGTGCCTGGAGTGTGGGACAGATTAATTCACCCCTCCACTTT.